These 5 T cell receptor beta chains originate from one sample sequenced in a study of T-cell reconstitution after alpha-beta-depleted transplantation in children. Unique molecular identifiers tagged the TCRbeta library. TCRdb processed the PCR reads anew with MiXCR; each CDR3 protein has one entry. The sample gives around 440,000 distinct CDR3 sequences, roughly a tenth of which show up once; around 2% is in the top ten. The sequencing here drew on PBMCs, taken before TCRalphabeta/CD19-depleted stem cell transplant. Receptor source: a child aged 2 to 15 with inherited bone marrow failure, due to receive a stem cell transplant.

This clonotype was picked up a small number of times. The chain recombines TRBV5-1 with TRBJ1-2; perhaps TRBD1 as D (6 bases). V dropped 7 bases and J dropped 6 bases, with 22 bases sitting between them. The V gene's germline CDR1 is SGHRS and CDR2 YFSETQ. The CDR3 is made up of 15 amino acids. The CDR3 nucleotides are TGCGCCAGCCGGGACCGAAAGACAGGTCTGGATGGCTACACCTTC. This translates into CASRDRKTGLDGYTF.

Many counts were recorded for this clonotype. This chain links TRBV6-5 with TRBJ2-7; no reliable D call. V was shortened by 4 bases and J by 9 bases, with 16 bases between the two germline ends. This CDR3 contains 13 residues. CDR1 is MNHEY, CDR2 SVGAGI, per germline. CDR3 residues: CASSFPDPLRQYF. DNA of the CDR3: TGTGCCAGCAGTTTCCCAGACCCCCTGAGGCAGTACTTC.

J is TRBJ1-2 and V is TRBV10-1, with D tentatively TRBD1 (6 bases). Trimming left V 7 bases short and J 0 bases short, with 24 bases between. The CDR3 extends over 18 amino acids. The germline V gene has CDR1 WNHNN and CDR2 SYGVQD (reference sequence). In DNA form, the CDR3 reads TGCGCCAGCACCCAGAGGGGGGGAGATCCCTCGCCTAACTATGGCTACACCTTC. Protein sequence: CASTQRGGDPSPNYGYTF.

The sample holds many counts of this clonotype. V and J are TRBV10-3 and TRBJ2-5, with D perhaps matching TRBD1 or TRBD2 (5 bases each). This CDR3 comprises 16 residues. Deletions cut 0 bases from V and 4 bases from J, with 15 bases between. Germline V gene sequence: CDR1 ENHRY, CDR2 SYGVKD. CDR3 loop: CAISESLFRGGETQYF. In DNA form, the CDR3 reads TGTGCCATCAGTGAGTCGCTTTTCCGTGGGGGAGAGACCCAGTACTTC.

The table lists this clonotype with many counts. This chain connects TRBV28 to TRBJ2-1, with D possibly matching TRBD2 (5 bases). The CDR3 has 15 amino acids. V was trimmed by 6 bases and J by 7 bases, leaving 19 bases between them. Germline assignment: CDR1 MDHEN and CDR2 SYDVKM. This chain's CDR3 is CASSRDPPGENEQFF. The DNA of the CDR3 is TGTGCCAGCAGCCGAGACCCCCCCGGGGAAAATGAGCAGTTCTTC.